Each of the 2 T cell receptor beta chains below was sequenced from the same sample in a study of cytomegalovirus exposure and HLA in healthy donors. PCR was performed using 60 Vbeta and 13 Jbeta primers. Sequenced by immunoSEQ multiplex PCR; TCRdb stores in-frame clones only, minus some. The table has some 150,000 clones, about 80% seen once. Sequenced sample: PBMCs. Every receptor here comes from a male donor in good health and CMV-seronegative.

This clone has more than one count but fewer than ten. The J gene is TRBJ1-4, the V gene TRBV28; D may be TRBD1 (5 bases). The CDR3 is made up of 13 amino acids. Germline values: CDR1 MDHEN, CDR2 SYDVKM. V gave up 10 bases and J gave up 7 bases, with 16 bases separating them. CDR3 DNA sequence: TGTGCCACATCGCGGGGGGTGACTGAAAAACTGTTTTTT. Protein product: CATSRGVTEKLFF.

J is TRBJ1-1 and V is TRBV2; a possible D gene is TRBD1 (5 bases). V was cut by 5 bases and J by 1 base, with 11 bases left in between. The CDR3 sequence is 14 residues long. CDR1 and CDR2 (germline): SNHLY, FYNNEI. The CDR3 loop reads CASSKTGGNTEAFF. The CDR3 DNA follows: TGTGCCAGCAGTAAGACGGGGGGGAACACTGAAGCTTTCTTT.